This TCR beta chain was sequenced for a study of technical replicates of blood from a handful of donors. With 4 bases removed from V and 7 bases from J, the gap between germline ends came to 14 bases. Germline V gene sequence: CDR1 SNHLY, CDR2 FYNNEI. The CDR3 sequence is 14 residues long. The table came from immunoSEQ multiplex PCR; TCRdb's copy has only in-frame clones and leaves some out. This sample yields tens of thousands of clones, of which 91% are seen a single time; 3.5% to 5% belongs to the top ten. The V gene is TRBV2, the J gene TRBJ2-1; a possible D gene is TRBD2 (5 bases). The TCR comes from a human donor in good health. Some clones in this sample may be carry-over from other donors' samples. The sequencing input was PBMCs. The DNA of the CDR3 is TGTGCCAGCAGTGGTGTGACTACGTCTAATGAGCAGTTCTTC. It encodes CASSGVTTSNEQFF.